This TCR beta chain was captured by sequencing in a study of tumor-infiltrating lymphocytes in primary liver carcinoma. At the level of the study: Aged between 30 and 69 years, the patients were men and women. Each of the growths was stage T1-T3 N0M0, extending roughly 4.2 to 10 cm across. About 3.65 to 7.13 million productive TCRbeta reads were obtained from the samples, with similar numbers across tissue types. Study-level points and caveats: Reduced overlap was seen in tumor-adjacent and tumor-blood pairs versus tumor region pairs.

CDR1 and CDR2 (germline): SQVTM, ANQGSEA. This CDR3 spans 15 amino acids. Total RNA (roughly 0.45 ug) served as template for TCR beta cDNA synthesis primed by a constant-region primer. Slightly modified ARM-PCR, run as three nested multiplex PCR rounds, produced the TCR beta libraries. Researchers ran the first two PCR rounds for about 11 cycles each with TRBV1-TRBV30 forward primers and a C-beta reverse primer. Each CDR3 protein gets one entry after TCRdb re-called the multiplex PCR reads with MiXCR. The sample contains almost 200,000 distinct CDR3 sequences, approximately 65% of which appear only once. It was unsorted whole blood that yielded blood RNA, and germline DNA was also extracted. This clonotype was detected a few times. As yet, its antigen is unknown. A read error may be the cause here, since a much bigger clone is one base away.

The rearrangement joins TRBV29-1 to TRBJ2-7, with 13 bases aligning to TRBD2. The sequence was collected from a woman aged 55-70 years with primary liver carcinoma and hepatitis B virus infection. Sequencing was carried out using peripheral blood. The CDR3 spells CSVILAGGSSYVQYF. In DNA, the CDR3 is TGCAGCGTAATACTAGCGGGAGGGTCCTCCTACGTGCAGTACTTC.